Shown below are 8 T cell receptor beta chains from a single sample sequenced in a study of T cell changes during pregnancy in multiple sclerosis. Some clones are missing from TCRdb's copy, which holds only in-frame ones; the method was immunoSEQ multiplex PCR. The table records under 35,000 clones, about 89% of them present only once. Sample: CD8+ T cells from peripheral blood mononuclear cells, taken before pregnancy. These receptors all stem from a female donor with multiple sclerosis, enrolled in a pregnancy study.

CDR3 DNA: TGTGCCAGCAGTGCGGGAGGGGGCGAGTGGCAGTACTTC. It yields the protein CASSAGGGEWQYF. The J gene is TRBJ2-7, the V gene TRBV25-1; a possible D gene is TRBD2 (8 bases). The V end was cut by 4 bases, the J end by 9 bases, with 16 bases between. The germline gives CDR1 MGHDK, CDR2 SYGVNS. The CDR3 is made up of 13 amino acids.

The V call is TRBV6-5, the J call TRBJ2-2; 7 bases map to TRBD2. V lost 4 bases, J lost 7 bases, and 0 bases stayed unmatched. Germline CDR1 is MNHEY and CDR2 is SVGAGI. There are 12 residues in the CDR3. This chain's CDR3 is CASSWEGGELFF. The DNA of the CDR3 is TGTGCCAGCAGTTGGGAGGGCGGGGAGCTGTTTTTT.

The chain joins TRBV10-3 to TRBJ1-1, with D tentatively TRBD1 (5 bases). Trimming stripped 2 bases from V and 7 bases from J, with 11 bases between. Germline V lookup: CDR1 ENHRY, CDR2 SYGVKD. The CDR3 spans 13 residues. CDR3 nucleotide sequence: TGTGCCATCAGTGAGGGGGCACTCATTGAAGCTTTCTTT. Its translation is CAISEGALIEAFF.

CDR3 bases: TGTGCCAGCAGCCCCATCAGGGGCGTTAACTATGGCTACACCTTC. It codes for CASSPIRGVNYGYTF. The chain combines TRBV11-2 with TRBJ1-2; a possible D gene is TRBD1 (6 bases). Per the germline V gene, CDR1 is SGHAT and CDR2 is FQNNGV. The CDR3 sequence is 15 residues long. V dropped 5 bases and J dropped 1 base, with 14 bases sitting between them.

A single count supports this clone. The chain employs TRBV6-1 and TRBJ2-6, with 10 bases fitting TRBD2. The CDR3 extends over 16 amino acids. CDR1 and CDR2 (germline): MNHNS, SASEGT. Trimming took 4 bases from V and 0 from J; bases not matched to a gene: 0. The CDR3 sequence: CASSGTSGSGANVLTF. The CDR3 coding sequence is TGTGCCAGCAGTGGGACTAGCGGCTCTGGGGCCAACGTCCTGACTTTC.

With respect to this clone: The sample has other DNA sequences that encode this CDR3 too. The CDR3 loop reads CASSLEGANTEAFF. The CDR3 nucleotides are TGTGCCAGCAGTTTAGAGGGGGCGAACACTGAAGCTTTCTTT. The chain links TRBV27 to TRBJ1-1; 7 bases are shared with TRBD1. The V and J ends lost 2 bases and 1 base, in that order; junction bases with no gene match: 1. CDR3 length: 14 amino acids. Per germline, CDR1 MNHEY and CDR2 SMNVEV (reference sequence).

The chain recombines TRBV7-6 with TRBJ2-5; 7 bases are shared with TRBD2. V shed 1 base and J 5 bases; nucleotides not matched to a gene: 10. This CDR3 spans 16 amino acids. Germline values: CDR1 SGHVS, CDR2 FNYEAQ. CDR3 in DNA: TGTGCCAGCAGCTTAGAGGGATTTAGGGGAGGGGAGACCCAGTACTTC. It encodes CASSLEGFRGGETQYF.

This clone is medium-sized within its sample. The rearrangement joins TRBV6-1 to TRBJ2-3, with 10 positions matching TRBD2. J gave up 4 bases and V 1 base, and 5 bases lay outside the gene matches. The CDR3 has 16 residues. The V gene's germline CDR1 is MNHNS and CDR2 SASEGT. CDR3 amino acids: CASSEDSGGGADTQYF. The CDR3 bases are TGTGCCAGCAGTGAAGACAGCGGGGGGGGAGCAGATACGCAGTATTTT.